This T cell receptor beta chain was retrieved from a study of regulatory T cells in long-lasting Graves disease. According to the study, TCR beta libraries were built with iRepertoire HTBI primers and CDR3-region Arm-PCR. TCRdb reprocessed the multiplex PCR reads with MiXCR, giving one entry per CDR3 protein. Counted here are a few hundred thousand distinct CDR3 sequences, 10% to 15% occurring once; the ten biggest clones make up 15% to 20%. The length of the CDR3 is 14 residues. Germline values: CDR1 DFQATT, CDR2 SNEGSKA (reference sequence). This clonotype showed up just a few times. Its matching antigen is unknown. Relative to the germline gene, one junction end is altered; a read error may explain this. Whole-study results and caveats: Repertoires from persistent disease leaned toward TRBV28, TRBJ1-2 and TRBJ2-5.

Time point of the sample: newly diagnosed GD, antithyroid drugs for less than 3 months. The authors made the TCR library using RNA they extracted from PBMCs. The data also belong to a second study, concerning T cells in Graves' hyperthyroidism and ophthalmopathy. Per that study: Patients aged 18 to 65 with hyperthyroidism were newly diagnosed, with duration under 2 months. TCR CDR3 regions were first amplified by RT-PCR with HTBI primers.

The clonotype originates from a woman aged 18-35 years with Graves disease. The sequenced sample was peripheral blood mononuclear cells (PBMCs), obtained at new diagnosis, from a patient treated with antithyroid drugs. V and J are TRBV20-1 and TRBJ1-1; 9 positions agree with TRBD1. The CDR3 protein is CSASNRGLGTEALF. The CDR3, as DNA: TGCAGTGCTAGCAACAGGGGGCTTGGCACTGAAGCTCTCTTT.